The present T cell receptor (beta chain) was sequenced within a study of T cells in Graves' hyperthyroidism and ophthalmopathy. The CDR3 has 16 amino acids. The germline V gene has CDR1 SGHTA and CDR2 FQGNSA. With 5 bases removed from V and 0 bases from J, the gap between germline ends came to 16 bases. Graves' hyperthyroidism was deemed stable given no ophthalmopathy progression within 18 months. Each patient was aged 18 to 65 and had newly diagnosed hyperthyroidism of under 2 months' duration. Not enrolled were patients with uncontrolled infection, other autoimmune disease, pregnancy or lactation. Each diagnosis drew on symptoms, thyroxine, TRAb, thyroid ultrasound and orbital computed tomography findings. This clonotype was recorded at least ten times. The source material, RNA transcripts, was used to amplify TCR beta CDR3 regions. First-round RT-PCR targeting the TCR CDR3 was performed with the HTBI primer set. Each CDR3 protein gets one entry after TCRdb re-called the multiplex PCR reads with MiXCR. The table lists roughly 180,000 distinct CDR3 sequences, more than 15% of them singletons, with 29% in the top ten.

The source of this sequence is a woman aged 50 to 60 with Graves' hyperthyroidism. The sample consisted of blood. This sequence joins TRBV7-2 and TRBJ1-1, with D unclear. The CDR3 loop reads CASSAGLRPLNTEAFF. CDR3 coding DNA: TGTGCCAGCAGCGCAGGACTCCGACCGCTGAACACTGAAGCTTTCTTT.